This T cell receptor (beta chain) was identified in a study of identical twins. TCRdb re-derived calls from the 5' RACE reads in MiXCR, one entry per CDR3 protein. The profile shows 600,000 to 850,000 distinct CDR3 sequences, 15% to 20% of them singletons. This clonotype was counted a single time. A further study also used this sample, focusing on T cells expressing NK-cell markers.

This clonotype was sampled from a woman under 30 in good health. Material for sequencing was PBMCs.

The CDR3 bases are TGTGCCAGCAGCCCCCGGGACAGATGGAAAGATACGCAGTATTTT. As protein: CASSPRDRWKDTQYF. This sequence joins TRBV7-9 and TRBJ2-3; 7 nucleotides align to TRBD1. CDR1 and CDR2 (germline): SEHNR, FQNEAQ (reference sequence). The V gene end was trimmed by 5 bases and the J gene end by 5 bases; junction bases not matched to a gene: 10. This CDR3 is built from 15 residues.